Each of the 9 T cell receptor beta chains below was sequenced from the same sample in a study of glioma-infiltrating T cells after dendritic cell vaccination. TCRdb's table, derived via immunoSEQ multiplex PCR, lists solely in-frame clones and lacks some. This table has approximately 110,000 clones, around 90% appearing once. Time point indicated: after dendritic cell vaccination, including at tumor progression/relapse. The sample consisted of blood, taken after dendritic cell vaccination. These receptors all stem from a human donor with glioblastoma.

CDR3 DNA sequence: TGTGCCTGGAGTCTGGAGGTTGGAAACACCATATATTTT. It is translated as CAWSLEVGNTIYF. The V gene is TRBV30, the J gene TRBJ1-3; D unclear. From germline, CDR1 is GTSNPN and CDR2 SVGIG (reference sequence). The CDR3 sequence is 13 residues long. V lost 2 bases and J 3 bases, leaving 8 bases between the germline ends.

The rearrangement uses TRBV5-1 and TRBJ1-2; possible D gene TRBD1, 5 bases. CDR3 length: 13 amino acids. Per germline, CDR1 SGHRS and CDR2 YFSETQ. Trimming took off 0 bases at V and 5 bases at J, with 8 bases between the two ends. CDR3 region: CASSLGQKYGYTF. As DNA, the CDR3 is TGCGCCAGCAGCTTGGGACAGAAATATGGCTACACCTTC.

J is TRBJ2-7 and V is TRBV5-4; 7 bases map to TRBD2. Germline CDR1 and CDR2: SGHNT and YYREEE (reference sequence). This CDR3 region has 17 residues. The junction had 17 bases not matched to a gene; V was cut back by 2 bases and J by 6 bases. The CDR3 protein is CASSFPQAGSIPREQYF. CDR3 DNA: TGTGCCAGCAGCTTCCCCCAAGCGGGATCCATCCCTCGCGAGCAGTACTTC.

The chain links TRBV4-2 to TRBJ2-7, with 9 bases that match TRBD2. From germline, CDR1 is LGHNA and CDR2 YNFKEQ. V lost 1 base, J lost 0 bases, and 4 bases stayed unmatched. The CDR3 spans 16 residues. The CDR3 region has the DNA TGTGCCAGCAGCCAAGTGAGCGGGAGGCGCTCCTACGAGCAGTACTTC. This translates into CASSQVSGRRSYEQYF.

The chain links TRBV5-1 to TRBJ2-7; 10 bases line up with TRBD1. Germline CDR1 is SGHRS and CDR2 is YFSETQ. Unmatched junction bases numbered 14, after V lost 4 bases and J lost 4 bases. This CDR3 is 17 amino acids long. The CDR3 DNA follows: TGCGCCAGCAGCGTAGTACCGACCGGGACAGGGGTGTACGAGCAGTACTTC. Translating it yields CASSVVPTGTGVYEQYF.

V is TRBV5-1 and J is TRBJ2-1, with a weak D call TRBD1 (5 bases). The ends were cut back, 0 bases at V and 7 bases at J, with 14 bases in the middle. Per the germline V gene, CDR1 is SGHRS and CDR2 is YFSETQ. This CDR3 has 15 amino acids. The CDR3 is CASSLGATAWNEQFF. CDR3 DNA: TGCGCCAGCAGCTTGGGGGCGACAGCATGGAATGAGCAGTTCTTC.

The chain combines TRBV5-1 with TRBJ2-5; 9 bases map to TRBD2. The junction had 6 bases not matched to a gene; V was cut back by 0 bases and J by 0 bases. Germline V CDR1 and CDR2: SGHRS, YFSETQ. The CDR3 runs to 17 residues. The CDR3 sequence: CASSLAASGGHQETQYF. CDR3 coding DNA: TGCGCCAGCAGCTTGGCCGCGAGCGGGGGGCACCAAGAGACCCAGTACTTC.

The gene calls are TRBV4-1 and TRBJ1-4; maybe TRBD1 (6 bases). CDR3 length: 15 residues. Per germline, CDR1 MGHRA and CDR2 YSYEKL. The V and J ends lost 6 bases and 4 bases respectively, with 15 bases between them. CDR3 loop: CASSRTGTFNEKLFF. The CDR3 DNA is TGCGCCAGCAGTCGAACAGGGACGTTTAATGAAAAACTGTTTTTT.

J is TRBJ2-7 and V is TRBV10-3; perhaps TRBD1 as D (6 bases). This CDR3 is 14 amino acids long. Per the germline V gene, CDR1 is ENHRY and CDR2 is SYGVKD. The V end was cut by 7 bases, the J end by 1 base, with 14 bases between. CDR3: CAITLDRTSYEQYF. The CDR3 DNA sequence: TGTGCCATCACCCTAGACAGGACATCCTACGAGCAGTACTTC.